The 7 T cell receptor beta chains given below trace back to one sample, sequenced in a study of breast tumors, draining lymph nodes, adjacent tissues (TCRdb year 2016). The lymph node samples were taken from the axillary draining lymph nodes of breast cancer patients. The library was built by means of multiplex PCR. This sample was sequenced with an Illumina HiSeq 2000. In TCRdb, the public reads were trimmed at Q25 with fastp and aligned with MiXCR, with productive beta chains retained. Every CDR3 protein is listed once, alongside the most common genes and DNA of its rows. This sample comprises under 350,000 distinct CDR3 sequences, over 25% of them detected only once. The ten largest account for 1.1% of the sample. The sample comprised axillary lymph node tissue. These receptors were collected from a female donor with breast cancer. Some clones in this sample may be carry-over from other donors' samples.

This clonotype appeared many times. The chain recombines TRBV5-1 with TRBJ2-2; D perhaps matches TRBD2 (6 bases). The V gene's germline CDR1 is SGHRS and CDR2 YFSETQ. V lost 2 bases to trimming and J lost 4 bases, with 6 bases between them. This CDR3 has 13 residues. The DNA of the CDR3 is TGCGCCAGCAGCTTACTAGCCACCGGGGAGCTGTTTTTT. It translates to CASSLLATGELFF. Full variable domain (missing parts from reference TRBV5-1 and TRBJ2-2): KAGVTQTPRYLIKTRGQQVTLSCSPISGHRSVSWYQQTPGQGLQFLFEYFSETQRNKGNFPGRFSGRQFSNSRSEMNVSTLELGDSALYLCASSLLATGELFFGEGSRLTVL.

This clonotype was observed many times. The V call is TRBV25-1, the J call TRBJ1-2; TRBD1 agrees at 7 bases. This CDR3 is 14 amino acids long. The V gene end was trimmed by 10 bases and the J gene end by 5 bases; junction bases not matched to a gene: 13. Germline CDR1 MGHDK, CDR2 SYGVNS. CDR3 region: CATTVAGGGYGYTF. CDR3 DNA sequence: TGTGCCACCACGGTGGCAGGGGGGGGTTATGGCTACACCTTC.

The V gene is TRBV30, the J gene TRBJ2-7; a possible D gene is TRBD1 (6 bases). V was trimmed by 5 bases and J by 7 bases, leaving 12 bases between them. CDR1 GTSNPN and CDR2 SVGIG come from the germline V gene (reference sequence). This CDR3 spans 11 amino acids. DNA for the CDR3: TGTGCCTGGGGGGGCCCTTGGGAGCAGTACTTC. Encoded protein: CAWGGPWEQYF.

The chain recombines TRBV5-1 with TRBJ1-1; 7 bases are shared with TRBD1. This CDR3 is 14 amino acids long. The germline V gene has CDR1 SGHRS and CDR2 YFSETQ. J lost 2 bases, V lost 3 bases, and 4 bases had no gene match. In DNA form, the CDR3 reads TGCGCCAGCAGCTGGACAGGAGATAACACTGAAGCTTTCTTT. This encodes CASSWTGDNTEAFF.

In this sample, this clonotype turned up many times. The chain recombines TRBV7-3 with TRBJ2-2, with 8 positions matching TRBD2. This CDR3 has 17 residues. Per germline, CDR1 SGHTA and CDR2 FQGTGA. V lost 4 bases to trimming and J lost 5 bases; unmatched junction nucleotides: 12. The CDR3 loop is CASSSPPGLGLTGELFF. The CDR3 DNA reads TGTGCCAGCAGCTCACCCCCGGGACTAGGGTTAACCGGGGAGCTGTTTTTT.

This clonotype was counted at least ten times. The V and J genes are TRBV15 and TRBJ1-3; no clear D. Germline CDR1 is LNHNV and CDR2 is YYDKDF (reference sequence). Trimming removed 1 base from V and 1 base from J, with 5 bases in between. This CDR3 contains 14 residues. The CDR3 spells CATSRGISGNTIYF. The DNA for the CDR3 is TGTGCCACCAGCAGAGGGATTTCTGGAAACACCATATATTTT.

This clonotype was detected ten times or more. The rearrangement uses TRBV20-1 and TRBJ2-7; weak D call: TRBD2 (8 bases). The CDR3 loop spans 15 amino acids. V gave up 0 bases and J gave up 7 bases, with 19 bases separating them. Germline V gene data show CDR1 as DFQATT and CDR2 as SNEGSKA (reference sequence). In nucleotides, the CDR3 is TGCAGTGCTAGAGACCAAGCGGGAGTGACAGGGGAGCAGTACTTC. It codes for CSARDQAGVTGEQYF.